The 8 T cell receptor beta chains below come from one sample, sequenced in a study of cytomegalovirus exposure and HLA in healthy donors. PCR amplification relied on 60 Vbeta primers (plus 13 Jbeta primers). The protocol was immunoSEQ multiplex PCR, while the TCRdb copy is restricted to in-frame clones and leaves out a portion. Among about 150,000 clones listed, approximately 80% were seen once. Material for sequencing was PBMCs. These receptors were taken from a man in his thirties or forties in good health and CMV-seronegative.

V is TRBV30 and J is TRBJ1-4, with 7 bases matching TRBD1. Germline CDR1 reads GTSNPN; CDR2 reads SVGIG (reference sequence). After removal of 7 bases from V and 10 bases from J, the junction contained 9 bases not matched to a gene. The CDR3 covers 12 residues. Written as DNA, the CDR3 is TGTGCCTCGGCCAGACAGGGTGCAAAACTGTTTTTT. The encoded protein is CASARQGAKLFF.

This clone was detected a few times. The V call is TRBV6-4, the J call TRBJ2-6, with a tentative D call TRBD2 (6 bases). The CDR3 runs 16 residues. Trimming removed 3 bases at V and 3 bases at J, with 12 bases between. Germline V gene sequence: CDR1 MRHNA, CDR2 SNTAGT. Here the CDR3 DNA reads TGTGCCAGCAGTGAGGGGAGGAGCGGTGGGGCCAACGTCCTGACTTTC. Protein product: CASSEGRSGGANVLTF.

A few counts support this clone. This chain joins TRBV2 and TRBJ2-7, with 11 bases that match TRBD2. V shed 4 bases and J 6 bases; nucleotides not matched to a gene: 17. CDR1 SNHLY and CDR2 FYNNEI come from the germline V gene. CDR3 length: 18 residues. The chain's CDR3 is CASSVGSGRATVSSEQYF. In DNA form, the CDR3 reads TGTGCCAGCAGTGTTGGTAGCGGGAGGGCCACGGTATCGTCCGAGCAGTACTTC.

This clone has just one count. This rearrangement joins TRBV6-5 to TRBJ1-2; 10 nucleotides match TRBD1. CDR1 MNHEY and CDR2 SVGAGI come from the germline V gene. The CDR3 runs 15 residues. V dropped 6 bases and J dropped 3; count of bases not matched to a gene: 7. CDR3 sequence: CASRRQGAGDYGYTF. The CDR3, as DNA: TGTGCCAGCAGGAGACAGGGGGCCGGGGACTATGGCTACACCTTC.

The J gene is TRBJ2-7, the V gene TRBV30; 8 nucleotides match TRBD2. The CDR3 extends over 17 amino acids. The germline V gene encodes CDR1 GTSNPN and CDR2 SVGIG (reference sequence). V gave up 1 base and J gave up 5 bases; unmatched junction bases: 16. The CDR3 DNA reads as TGTGCCTGGAGTGCCAAACTGGCCGAGCGGGAGCCCAACGAGCAGTACTTC. Its protein product is CAWSAKLAEREPNEQYF. Filled out from reference TRBV30 and TRBJ2-7, the complete variable domain reads SQTIHQWPATLVQPVGSPLSLECTVEGTSNPNLYWYRQAAGRGLQLLFYSVGIGQISSEVPQNLSASRPQDRQFILSSKKLLLSDSGFYLCAWSAKLAEREPNEQYFGPGTRLTVT.

This chain uses TRBV6-5 with TRBJ2-7, with 8 bases fitting TRBD2. This CDR3 spans 13 amino acids. Germline lookup yields CDR1 MNHEY and CDR2 SVGAGI. V was pared by 2 bases and J by 4 bases, with 1 base of the junction left unmatched. The chain's CDR3 is CASSYREGYEQYF. The CDR3 nucleotides are TGTGCCAGCAGTTACCGGGAGGGATACGAGCAGTACTTC.

CDR3 coding DNA: TGTGCCAGCAGTCCTCGAGCTGGAGGGCCGATCAATGAGCAGTTCTTC. The encoded protein is CASSPRAGGPINEQFF. This chain links TRBV28 with TRBJ2-1; tentative D call: TRBD2 (6 bases). The CDR3 spans 16 residues. V lost 5 bases and J lost 6, with 20 bases in between. Germline CDR1 is MDHEN and CDR2 is SYDVKM.

J is TRBJ2-2 and V is TRBV10-2; perhaps TRBD1 as D (6 bases). Per germline, CDR1 WSHSY and CDR2 SAAADI. The CDR3 runs 12 residues. V lost 8 bases, J lost 3 bases, and 7 bases lay in between. CDR3 sequence (DNA): TGCGCCAGCGGGGGCGACACCGGGGAGCTGTTTTTT. Translation gives CASGGDTGELFF.